The 32 T cell receptor beta chains below all came from one sample that was sequenced in a study of blood T cell repertoires in COVID-19. Libraries were prepared by immunoSEQ multiplex PCR; TCRdb keeps only in-frame clonotypes and omits some of them. Here the sample spans about 190,000 clones, less than 90% being singletons. Material for sequencing was peripheral blood. These receptors all come from a man aged 30 to 45 with acute or convalescent COVID-19.

V is TRBV28 and J is TRBJ1-1; no definite D call. This CDR3 contains 11 residues. Trimming cost V 9 bases and J 2 bases, with 7 bases left between them. CDR1 is MDHEN and CDR2 is SYDVKM in the germline V gene. Written as DNA, the CDR3 is TGTGCCAGACCGGTAAACACTGAAGCTTTCTTT. Amino acids: CARPVNTEAFF.

V usage is TRBV12-3 or TRBV12-4 and J usage is TRBJ1-6, with D maybe TRBD1 (5 bases). With 3 bases removed from V and 7 bases from J, the gap between germline ends came to 7 bases. The length of the CDR3 is 13 residues. As DNA, the CDR3 is TGTGCCAGCAGTTTGGCAGGGAATTCACCCCTCCACTTT. It translates to CASSLAGNSPLHF.

The rearrangement joins TRBV6-5 to TRBJ2-7; 9 nucleotides line up with TRBD2. Per germline, CDR1 MNHEY and CDR2 SVGAGI. The J segment lost 6 bases and the V segment lost 10 bases, leaving 13 bases of the junction unmatched. The CDR3 contains 14 residues. DNA of the CDR3: TGTGCCACCCAAATTGGCGGGGGGGCTTTCGAGCAGTACTTC. It codes for CATQIGGGAFEQYF.

The chain uses TRBV6-5 and TRBJ1-1; 8 bases match TRBD1. The V gene end was trimmed by 6 bases and the J gene end by 4 bases; junction bases not matched to a gene: 4. Germline loops: CDR1 MNHEY, CDR2 SVGAGI. The CDR3 length is 13 residues. CDR3 DNA: TGTGCCAGCAGAAGACAGGGGACCACTGAAGCTTTCTTT. Its translation: CASRRQGTTEAFF.

This clone was found once. The chain recombines TRBV18 with TRBJ1-5; a weak D match, TRBD1 (6 bases). CDR3 size: 13 residues. Trimming shortened V by 6 bases and J by 4 bases, and 10 bases separated the two germline ends. Germline CDR1 reads KGHSH; CDR2 reads LQKENI. The CDR3: CASSGTGNQPQHF. The CDR3 DNA reads as TGTGCCAGCTCTGGCACAGGGAATCAGCCCCAGCATTTT.

This sequence joins TRBV6-2 or TRBV6-3 and TRBJ2-1; D is possibly TRBD2 (6 bases). V lost 1 base to trimming and J lost 8 bases, with 12 bases between them. CDR3 length equals 14 residues. CDR1 MNHEY and CDR2 SVGEGT come from the germline V gene. CDR3: CASSYFPPSDEQFF. In nucleotides, the CDR3 is TGTGCCAGCAGTTACTTTCCCCCTAGCGATGAGCAGTTCTTC.

The V gene is TRBV7-3, the J gene TRBJ2-5, with TRBD2 matching 8 bases. The CDR3 is 15 residues long. V shed 2 bases and J 2 bases; nucleotides not matched to a gene: 4. Looked up from germline, CDR1 is SGHTA and CDR2 is FQGTGA. In nucleotides, the CDR3 is TGTGCCAGCAGCTTACTCCCGGGGGGGCAAGAGACCCAGTACTTC. It specifies CASSLLPGGQETQYF.

V and J are TRBV14 and TRBJ1-2, with TRBD1 as a possible D gene (6 bases). The V end was cut by 4 bases, the J end by 0 bases, with 24 bases between. The CDR3 is 19 residues long. CDR1 SGHDN and CDR2 FVKESK come from the germline V gene. CDR3 residues: CASSPSKGTGWLTNYGYTF. As DNA, the CDR3 is TGTGCCAGCAGCCCTTCAAAAGGTACAGGGTGGTTGACTAACTATGGCTACACCTTC.

This rearrangement joins TRBV3-1 (or the pseudogene TRBV3-2) to TRBJ2-5; 11 bases agree with TRBD2. The germline V gene has CDR1 LGHDT and CDR2 YNNKEL (reference sequence). The CDR3 has 17 residues. V lost 1 base to trimming and J lost 5 bases; unmatched junction nucleotides: 9. The CDR3 loop reads CASSQAGTSGHRETQYF. CDR3 coding DNA: TGTGCCAGCAGCCAAGCGGGGACTAGCGGCCACCGGGAGACCCAGTACTTC.

This clone was detected only a few times. V gene TRBV30 combines with J gene TRBJ2-2; 9 bases are shared with TRBD1. CDR3 length equals 15 residues. The V gene end was trimmed by 2 bases and the J gene end by 6 bases; junction bases not matched to a gene: 7. CDR1 and CDR2 from the germline V gene are GTSNPN and SVGIG (reference sequence). The CDR3: CAWSPGTGRPGELFF. The CDR3 nucleotides are TGTGCCTGGAGTCCCGGGACAGGGCGCCCCGGGGAGCTGTTTTTT.

This chain connects TRBV30 to TRBJ1-1; D unresolved. V lost 0 bases and J lost 5, with 10 bases in between. CDR1 is GTSNPN, CDR2 SVGIG, per germline (reference sequence). CDR3 size: 13 residues. In DNA, the CDR3 is TGTGCCTGGAGTGTACATCTACAGACTGAAGCTTTCTTT. Translated: CAWSVHLQTEAFF. Combining the CDR3 with reference TRBV30 and TRBJ1-1 gives the whole variable domain SQTIHQWPATLVQPVGSPLSLECTVEGTSNPNLYWYRQAAGRGLQLLFYSVGIGQISSEVPQNLSASRPQDRQFILSSKKLLLSDSGFYLCAWSVHLQTEAFFGQGTRLTVV.

This sequence joins TRBV7-3 and TRBJ1-1; TRBD1 is a possible D gene (6 bases). This CDR3 spans 15 amino acids. Germline CDR1 and CDR2: SGHTA and FQGTGA. Trimming took off 4 bases at V and 4 bases at J, with 16 bases between the two ends. The CDR3 DNA reads as TGTGCCAGCAGCTCAGGGGCAGATCTGTCCACTGAAGCTTTCTTT. This codes for CASSSGADLSTEAFF.

The chain recombines TRBV5-6 with TRBJ2-3; 11 nucleotides align to TRBD2. J was trimmed by 3 bases and V by 2 bases; bases with no gene match: 2. The CDR3 runs 15 residues. The germline V gene has CDR1 SGHDT and CDR2 YYEEEE. The CDR3 protein is CASSFSGRVTDTQYF. The CDR3 coding sequence is TGTGCCAGCAGCTTTAGCGGGAGGGTGACAGATACGCAGTATTTT.

This clone was observed a single time. The rearrangement links TRBV30 to TRBJ1-6; D is ambiguous. From germline, CDR1 is GTSNPN and CDR2 SVGIG (reference sequence). The V end was cut by 2 bases, the J end by 5 bases, with 13 bases between. The CDR3 sequence is 15 residues long. CDR3 DNA sequence: TGTGCCTGGAGTACAAGTTCGGGGAATAATTCACCCCTCCACTTT. Residues: CAWSTSSGNNSPLHF.

In its sample, this clone was seen a few times. The rearrangement joins TRBV15 to TRBJ2-7; perhaps TRBD1 as D (6 bases). Germline V lookup: CDR1 LNHNV, CDR2 YYDKDF (reference sequence). V lost 0 bases to trimming and J lost 7 bases, with 7 bases between them. The CDR3 is 12 residues long. CDR3 in DNA: TGTGCCACCAGCAGAGATAGGGGGGAGCAGTACTTC. It specifies CATSRDRGEQYF.

J is TRBJ2-7 and V is TRBV25-1; TRBD1 aligns across 8 bases. From germline, CDR1 is MGHDK and CDR2 SYGVNS. The V gene end was trimmed by 6 bases and the J gene end by 4 bases; junction bases not matched to a gene: 11. The length of the CDR3 is 15 residues. CDR3 sequence (DNA): TGTGCCAGCAGCCCCGGACAGGGAAAGGGATACGAGCAGTACTTC. Residues: CASSPGQGKGYEQYF.

The gene calls are TRBV30 and TRBJ1-3, with TRBD1 as a possible D gene (6 bases). CDR1 is GTSNPN and CDR2 is SVGIG in the germline V gene (reference sequence). There are 14 residues in the CDR3. Trimming cost V 7 bases and J 4 bases, with 17 bases left between them. The CDR3 sequence: CASLPAGTGNTIYF. CDR3 DNA sequence: TGTGCCTCCCTGCCCGCAGGGACAGGAAACACCATATATTTT.

The CDR3 reads CASTPQGDQPQHF. The CDR3 bases are TGCGCCAGCACCCCACAAGGAGATCAGCCCCAGCATTTT. The chain combines TRBV10-2 with TRBJ1-5; no clear D gene. The CDR3 totals 13 residues. Germline V gene sequence: CDR1 WSHSY, CDR2 SAAADI. V lost 7 bases and J 5 bases, leaving 12 bases between the germline ends.

Only one count was recorded for this clone. This rearrangement joins TRBV9 to TRBJ2-6; 7 bases are shared with TRBD1. CDR3 size: 18 residues. Per germline, CDR1 SGDLS and CDR2 YYNGEE. J was trimmed by 0 bases and V by 7 bases; bases with no gene match: 13. The CDR3 loop is CASGTMTGYSSGANVLTF. Here the CDR3 DNA reads TGTGCCAGCGGAACTATGACAGGGTACTCCTCTGGGGCCAACGTCCTGACTTTC.

The chain carries TRBV9 and TRBJ2-2, with 8 bases aligning to TRBD1. Per the germline V gene, CDR1 is SGDLS and CDR2 is YYNGEE. After removal of 0 bases from V and 4 bases from J, the junction contained 14 bases not matched to a gene. The CDR3 contains 19 residues. The CDR3 DNA reads as TGTGCCAGCAGCGTAGGCTTTGGGGGAGGACAGGGCAGCACCGGGGAGCTGTTTTTT. This gives the protein CASSVGFGGGQGSTGELFF.

J is TRBJ2-1 and V is TRBV10-1; the match to TRBD2 covers 7 bases. Germline V gene data show CDR1 as WNHNN and CDR2 as SYGVQD (reference sequence). The J segment lost 10 bases and the V segment lost 2 bases, leaving 11 bases of the junction unmatched. This CDR3 has 15 amino acids. CDR3 bases: TGCGCCAGCAGTGAGCAGGTTAGCGGGTTTCGAGAGCAGTTCTTC. This encodes CASSEQVSGFREQFF.

This clone was observed a single time. The genes are TRBV10-1 and TRBJ2-3; D is unresolved. CDR3 length: 15 residues. The germline V and J ends were trimmed by 3 bases and 0 bases, with 10 bases remaining between them. Germline lookup yields CDR1 WNHNN and CDR2 SYGVQD (reference sequence). This CDR3 is CASSDGFTSTDTQYF. CDR3 DNA sequence: TGCGCCAGCAGTGATGGTTTTACTAGCACAGATACGCAGTATTTT.

The chain is built from TRBV6-4 and TRBJ2-7; D might be TRBD2 (5 bases). The CDR3 consists of 14 residues. V lost 2 bases to trimming and J lost 2 bases, with 10 bases between them. The germline V gene has CDR1 MRHNA and CDR2 SNTAGT. CDR3 sequence reads: CASSDGGGTYEQYF. The CDR3 nucleotides read TGTGCCAGCAGTGACGGAGGCGGCACCTACGAGCAGTACTTC.

The chain recombines TRBV6-5 with TRBJ2-2, with D uncertain. With 0 bases removed from V and 6 bases from J, the gap between germline ends came to 8 bases. Germline CDR1 reads MNHEY; CDR2 reads SVGAGI. This CDR3 is built from 14 residues. This CDR3 is CASSYSRGAGELFF. The DNA of the CDR3 is TGTGCCAGCAGTTACTCTAGAGGCGCCGGGGAGCTGTTTTTT.

V usage is TRBV6-5 and J usage is TRBJ1-6; TRBD1 might be the D (5 bases). Deletions cut 4 bases from V and 4 bases from J, with 11 bases between. Germline V CDR1 and CDR2: MNHEY, SVGAGI. This CDR3 is built from 15 residues. CDR3 protein: CASSLTAHYNSPLHF. The CDR3 DNA sequence: TGTGCCAGCAGTTTGACAGCGCATTATAATTCACCCCTCCACTTT.

The rearrangement links TRBV6-2 or TRBV6-3 to TRBJ2-7; D gene ambiguous. V lost 3 bases and J 0 bases, leaving 6 bases between the germline ends. Germline lookup yields CDR1 MNHEY and CDR2 SVGEGT. The CDR3 length is 13 residues. CDR3 amino acids: CASSYGLSYEQYF. In nucleotides, the CDR3 is TGTGCCAGCAGTTATGGCCTCTCCTACGAGCAGTACTTC.

For the CDR3, the DNA is TGTGCCAGCAGACTAACGGGGACAGGGGGCAATGAGCAGTTCTTC. It codes for CASRLTGTGGNEQFF. The rearrangement links TRBV5-4 to TRBJ2-1; TRBD1 matches at 11 bases. CDR3 length: 15 amino acids. J lost 6 bases, V lost 5 bases, and 7 bases had no gene match. The V gene's germline CDR1 is SGHNT and CDR2 YYREEE (reference sequence).

Remarks on this clone: At the DNA level, this CDR3 is encoded by other sequences in the same sample as well. The chain recombines TRBV28 with TRBJ1-2, with D unresolved. Germline values: CDR1 MDHEN, CDR2 SYDVKM. V was trimmed by 5 bases and J by 3 bases, leaving 7 bases between them. CDR3 size: 12 residues. The chain's CDR3 is CASSSSHYGYTF. CDR3 DNA: TGTGCCAGCAGTAGCTCCCACTATGGCTACACCTTC.

This chain links TRBV28 with TRBJ1-5; the D gene is possibly TRBD1 (6 bases). CDR3 length: 15 amino acids. Deletions cut 2 bases from V and 6 bases from J, with 14 bases between. Germline V gene lookup returns CDR1 MDHEN and CDR2 SYDVKM. In DNA, the CDR3 is TGTGCCAGCAGTTTAGCGACAGGCGGTAGTCAGCCCCAGCATTTT. This encodes CASSLATGGSQPQHF.

The chain joins TRBV21-1 to TRBJ2-1; the table calls TRBD2, which could not be checked here. TRBV21-1 is termed a pseudogene. CDR3 size: 13 residues. CDR3 coding DNA: TGTGCCAGCAGCACTAGCGGGAGTAATGAGCAGTTCTTC. It encodes CASSTSGSNEQFF.

In this sample, this clone turned up a few times. V is TRBV10-1 and J is TRBJ1-1; D is unclear. This CDR3 region has 13 residues. Germline CDR1 WNHNN, CDR2 SYGVQD (reference sequence). The V and J ends lost 4 bases and 0 bases respectively, with 6 bases between them. CDR3: CASSAQLNTEAFF. Written as DNA, the CDR3 is TGCGCCAGCAGTGCCCAGTTGAACACTGAAGCTTTCTTT.

The gene calls are TRBV5-5 and TRBJ1-5, with 9 bases lining up with TRBD1. Trimming cost V 2 bases and J 5 bases; bases outside gene matches: 2. The CDR3 is 14 amino acids. CDR1 SGHKS and CDR2 YYEKEE come from the germline V gene (reference sequence). CDR3 protein: CASSFGTGYQPQHF. CDR3 bases: TGTGCCAGCAGCTTCGGGACAGGGTATCAGCCCCAGCATTTT.